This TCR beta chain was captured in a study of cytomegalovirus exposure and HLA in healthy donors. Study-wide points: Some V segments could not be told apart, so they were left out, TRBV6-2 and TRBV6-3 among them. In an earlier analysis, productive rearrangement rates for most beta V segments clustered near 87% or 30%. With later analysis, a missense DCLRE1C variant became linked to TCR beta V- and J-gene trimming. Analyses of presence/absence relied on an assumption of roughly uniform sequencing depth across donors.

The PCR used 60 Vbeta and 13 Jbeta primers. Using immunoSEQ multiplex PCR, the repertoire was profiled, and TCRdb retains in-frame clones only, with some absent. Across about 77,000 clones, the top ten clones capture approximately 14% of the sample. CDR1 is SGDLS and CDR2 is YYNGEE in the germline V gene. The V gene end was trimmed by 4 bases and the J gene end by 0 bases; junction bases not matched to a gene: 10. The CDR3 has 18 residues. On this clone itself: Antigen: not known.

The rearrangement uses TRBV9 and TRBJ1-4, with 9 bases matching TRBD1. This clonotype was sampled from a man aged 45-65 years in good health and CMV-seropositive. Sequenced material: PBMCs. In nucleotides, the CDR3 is TGTGCCAGCAGCCTCCGACAGGGGGATGCTGCAACTAATGAAAAACTGTTTTTT. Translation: CASSLRQGDAATNEKLFF.